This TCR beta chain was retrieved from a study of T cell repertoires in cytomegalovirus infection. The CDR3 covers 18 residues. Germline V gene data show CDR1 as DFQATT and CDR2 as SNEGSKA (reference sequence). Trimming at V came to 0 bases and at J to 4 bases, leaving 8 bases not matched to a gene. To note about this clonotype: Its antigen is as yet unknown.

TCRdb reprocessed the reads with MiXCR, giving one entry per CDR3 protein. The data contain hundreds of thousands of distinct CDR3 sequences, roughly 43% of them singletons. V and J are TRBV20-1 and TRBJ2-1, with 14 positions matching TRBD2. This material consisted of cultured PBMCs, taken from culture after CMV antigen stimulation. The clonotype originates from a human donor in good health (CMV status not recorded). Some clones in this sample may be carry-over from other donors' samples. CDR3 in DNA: TGCAGTGCTAGAGAGAGATGGACTAGCGGGAGGAGGTACAATGAGCAGTTCTTC. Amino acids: CSARERWTSGRRYNEQFF.